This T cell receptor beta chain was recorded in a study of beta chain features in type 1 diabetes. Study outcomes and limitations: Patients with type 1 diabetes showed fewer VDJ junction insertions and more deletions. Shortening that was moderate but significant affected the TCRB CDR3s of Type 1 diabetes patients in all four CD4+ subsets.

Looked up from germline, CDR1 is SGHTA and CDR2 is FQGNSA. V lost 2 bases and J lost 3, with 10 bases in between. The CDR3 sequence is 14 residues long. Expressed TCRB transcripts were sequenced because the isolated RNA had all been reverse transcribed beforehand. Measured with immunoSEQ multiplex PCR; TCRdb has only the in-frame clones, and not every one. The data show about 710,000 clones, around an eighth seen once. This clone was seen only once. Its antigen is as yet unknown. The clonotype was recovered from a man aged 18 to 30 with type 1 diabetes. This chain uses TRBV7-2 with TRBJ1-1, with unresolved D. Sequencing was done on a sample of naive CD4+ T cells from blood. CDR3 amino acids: CASSLSDGYTEAFF. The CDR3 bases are TGTGCCAGCAGCTTAAGTGACGGGTACACTGAAGCTTTCTTT.